The clone carrying this TCR beta chain was recorded a few times. Germline V gene data show CDR1 as SGHRS and CDR2 as YFSETQ. V lost 1 base to trimming and J lost 8 bases; unmatched junction nucleotides: 9. The CDR3 extends over 16 amino acids. Some clones are missing from TCRdb's copy, which holds only in-frame ones; the method was immunoSEQ multiplex PCR. The table includes nearly 1 million clones, approximately 80% detected once. The sample is drawn from a study of shared clonotypes between healthy human individuals. The wider study: Per donor, CD8 memory used one plate, CD8 naive used two, CD4 memory used three and CD4 naive used three.

The chain employs TRBV5-1 and TRBJ2-1, with 10 nucleotides matching TRBD1. The sample consisted of memory CD4+ T cells sorted from blood. Regarding subset: CD45RA-negative fraction. The TCR was taken from a man aged 18 to 35 in good health. The DNA of the CDR3 is TGCGCCAGCAGCTTGTGGGCCGGGACAGGGGAGGATGAGCAGTTCTTC. It is translated as CASSLWAGTGEDEQFF.